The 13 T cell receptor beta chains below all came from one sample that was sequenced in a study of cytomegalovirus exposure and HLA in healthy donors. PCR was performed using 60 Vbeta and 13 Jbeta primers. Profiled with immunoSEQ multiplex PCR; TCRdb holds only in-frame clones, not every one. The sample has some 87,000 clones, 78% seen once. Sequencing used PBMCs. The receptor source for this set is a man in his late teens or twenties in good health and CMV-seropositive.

The CDR3 sequence is CASSRTSTGELFF. The CDR3 DNA sequence: TGTGCCAGCAGTCGGACATCCACCGGGGAGCTGTTTTTT. The rearrangement links TRBV2 to TRBJ2-2; D might be TRBD1 (5 bases). CDR1 is SNHLY, CDR2 FYNNEI, per germline. V dropped 5 bases and J dropped 4 bases, with 8 bases sitting between them. The CDR3 contains 13 residues. The variable domain in full, completed from reference TRBV2 and TRBJ2-2, reads EPEVTQTPSHQVTQMGQEVILRCVPISNHLYFYWYRQILGQKVEFLVSFYNNEISEKSEIFDDQFSVERPDGSNFTLKIRSTKLEDSAMYFCASSRTSTGELFFGEGSRLTVL.

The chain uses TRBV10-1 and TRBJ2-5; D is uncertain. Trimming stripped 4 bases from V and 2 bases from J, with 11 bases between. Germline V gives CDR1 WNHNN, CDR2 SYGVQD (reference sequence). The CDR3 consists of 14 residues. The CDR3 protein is CASSGALIQETQYF. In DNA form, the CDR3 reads TGCGCCAGCAGTGGGGCGCTAATTCAAGAGACCCAGTACTTC.

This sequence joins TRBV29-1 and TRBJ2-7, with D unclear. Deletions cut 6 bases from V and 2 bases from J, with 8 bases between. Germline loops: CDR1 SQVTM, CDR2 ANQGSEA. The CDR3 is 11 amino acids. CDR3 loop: CSVRETYEQYF. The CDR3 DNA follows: TGCAGCGTCCGCGAAACCTACGAGCAGTACTTC.

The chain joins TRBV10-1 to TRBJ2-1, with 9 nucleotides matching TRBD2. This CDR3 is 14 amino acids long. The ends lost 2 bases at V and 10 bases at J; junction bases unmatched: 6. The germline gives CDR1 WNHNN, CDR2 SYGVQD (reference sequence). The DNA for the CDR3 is TGCGCCAGCAGTGAGAGTAGCGGGAGTACGGAGCAGTTCTTC. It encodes CASSESSGSTEQFF.

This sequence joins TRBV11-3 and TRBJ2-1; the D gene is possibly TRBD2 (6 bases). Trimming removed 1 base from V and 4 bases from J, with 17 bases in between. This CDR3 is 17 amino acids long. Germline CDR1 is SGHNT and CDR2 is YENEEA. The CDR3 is CASSLGLADPTYNEQFF. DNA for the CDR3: TGTGCCAGCAGCTTAGGGTTAGCGGATCCTACTTACAATGAGCAGTTCTTC.

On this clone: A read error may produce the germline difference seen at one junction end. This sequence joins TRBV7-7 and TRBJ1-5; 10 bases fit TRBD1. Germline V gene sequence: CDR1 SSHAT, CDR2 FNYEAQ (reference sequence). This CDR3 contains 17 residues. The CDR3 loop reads CASSSRRWDRGTQPQHF. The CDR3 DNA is TGTGCTAGCAGCTCACGAAGATGGGACAGGGGAACTCAGCCCCAGCATTTT.

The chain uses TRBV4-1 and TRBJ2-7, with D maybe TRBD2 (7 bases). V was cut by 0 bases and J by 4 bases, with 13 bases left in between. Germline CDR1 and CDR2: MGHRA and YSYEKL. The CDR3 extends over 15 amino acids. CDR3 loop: CASSQDRGGGYEQYF. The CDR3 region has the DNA TGCGCCAGCAGCCAAGACCGAGGGGGGGGATACGAGCAGTACTTC.

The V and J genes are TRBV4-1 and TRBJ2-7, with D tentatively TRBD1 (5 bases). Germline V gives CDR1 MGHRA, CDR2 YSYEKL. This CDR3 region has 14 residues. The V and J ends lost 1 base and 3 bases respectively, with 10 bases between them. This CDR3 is CASSQVGQGYEQYF. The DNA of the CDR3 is TGCGCCAGCAGCCAAGTCGGGCAGGGCTACGAGCAGTACTTC.

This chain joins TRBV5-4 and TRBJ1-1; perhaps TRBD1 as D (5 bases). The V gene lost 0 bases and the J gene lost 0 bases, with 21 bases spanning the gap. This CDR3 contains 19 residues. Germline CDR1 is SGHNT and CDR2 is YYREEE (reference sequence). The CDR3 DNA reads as TGTGCCAGCAGCTTGGCCGGGTTAGGGGCAGGGAAACTGAACACTGAAGCTTTCTTT. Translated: CASSLAGLGAGKLNTEAFF.

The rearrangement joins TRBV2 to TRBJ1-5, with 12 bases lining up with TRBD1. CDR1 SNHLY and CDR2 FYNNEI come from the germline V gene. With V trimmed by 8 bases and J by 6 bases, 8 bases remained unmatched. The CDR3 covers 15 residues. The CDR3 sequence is CASQRDRGRGQPQHF. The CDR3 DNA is TGTGCCAGCCAGAGGGACAGGGGGCGAGGTCAGCCCCAGCATTTT.

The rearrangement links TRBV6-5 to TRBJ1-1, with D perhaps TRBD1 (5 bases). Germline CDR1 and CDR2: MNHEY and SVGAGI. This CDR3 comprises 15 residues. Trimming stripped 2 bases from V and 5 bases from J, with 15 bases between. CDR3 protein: CASSYAVTGGTEAFF. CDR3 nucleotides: TGTGCCAGCAGTTACGCCGTTACCGGGGGAACTGAAGCTTTCTTT.

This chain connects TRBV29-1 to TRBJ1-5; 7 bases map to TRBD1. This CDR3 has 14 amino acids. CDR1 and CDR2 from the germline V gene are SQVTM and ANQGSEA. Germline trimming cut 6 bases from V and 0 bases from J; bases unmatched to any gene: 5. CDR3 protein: CSVSGQFSNQPQHF. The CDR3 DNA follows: TGCAGCGTCTCGGGACAGTTTAGCAATCAGCCCCAGCATTTT.

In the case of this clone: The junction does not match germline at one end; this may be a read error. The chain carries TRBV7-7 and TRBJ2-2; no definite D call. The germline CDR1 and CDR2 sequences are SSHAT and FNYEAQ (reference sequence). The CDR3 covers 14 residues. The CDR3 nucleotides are TGTGCTAGCAGCTTATTCCCTTTTTCCGGGGAGCTGTTTTTT. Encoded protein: CASSLFPFSGELFF. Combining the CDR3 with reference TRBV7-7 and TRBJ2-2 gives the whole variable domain GAGVSQSPRYKVTKRGQDVTLRCDPISSHATLYWYQQALGQGPEFLTYFNYEAQPDKSGLPSDRFSAERPEGSISTLTIQRTEQRDSAMYRCASSLFPFSGELFFGEGSRLTVL.